One sample yielded the 24 T cell receptor beta chains listed below, sequenced in a study of blood T cell repertoires in COVID-19. Sequenced by immunoSEQ multiplex PCR; TCRdb stores in-frame clones only, minus some. The repertoire holds fewer than 150,000 clones, with over 70% as singletons. The material sequenced was peripheral blood. Source of these receptors: an older woman with acute or convalescent COVID-19.

V gene TRBV4-1 combines with J gene TRBJ1-4; no definite D call. Germline V gene lookup returns CDR1 MGHRA and CDR2 YSYEKL. The V end lost 0 bases, the J end lost 8 bases, and 16 bases lay between the germline ends. The CDR3 extends over 16 amino acids. In DNA, the CDR3 is TGCGCCAGCAGCCAAGACCTACGGGGAGGACGGGAAAAACTGTTTTTT. This codes for CASSQDLRGGREKLFF.

J is TRBJ1-4 and V is TRBV28, with D maybe TRBD1 (5 bases). The V gene's germline CDR1 is MDHEN and CDR2 SYDVKM. Trimming removed 3 bases at V and 11 bases at J, with 19 bases between. The CDR3 has 15 residues. The CDR3 DNA reads as TGTGCCAGCAGTTTTATTCGCGGGGGTATGGACAAACTGTTTTTT. Protein: CASSFIRGGMDKLFF.

This clone came up a few times. This sequence joins TRBV29-1 and TRBJ1-2; the match to TRBD1 covers 8 bases. CDR3 size: 12 residues. V gave up 4 bases and J gave up 6 bases; unmatched junction bases: 4. CDR1 SQVTM and CDR2 ANQGSEA come from the germline V gene. The CDR3 coding sequence is TGCAGCGTTGGATCAGGGGGCGATGGCTACACCTTC. This translates into CSVGSGGDGYTF.

The chain uses TRBV4-1 and TRBJ1-5; TRBD1 aligns across 10 bases. The CDR3 consists of 16 residues. Looked up from germline, CDR1 is MGHRA and CDR2 is YSYEKL. The V segment lost 2 bases and the J segment 4 bases; nucleotides outside the gene matches: 5. CDR3: CASSQPGQGRNQPQHF. CDR3 nucleotides: TGCGCCAGCAGCCAACCGGGACAGGGGCGAAATCAGCCCCAGCATTTT.

This chain links TRBV28 with TRBJ2-7; 8 bases are a match to TRBD1. Germline CDR1 is MDHEN and CDR2 is SYDVKM. The CDR3 consists of 17 residues. Losses at the gene ends were 3 bases for V and 3 bases for J; bases not matched to a gene: 13. CDR3: CASSFGSQGALLYEQYF. Here the CDR3 DNA reads TGTGCCAGCAGTTTTGGATCGCAGGGGGCACTACTCTACGAGCAGTACTTC.

The V and J genes are TRBV2 and TRBJ1-5; D is perhaps TRBD1 (5 bases). The V gene's germline CDR1 is SNHLY and CDR2 FYNNEI. The CDR3 length is 15 residues. Trimming removed 6 bases from V and 0 bases from J, with 12 bases in between. CDR3 region: CASRLDGHSNQPQHF. CDR3 DNA sequence: TGTGCCAGCAGACTCGACGGACATAGCAATCAGCCCCAGCATTTT.

This sequence joins TRBV5-6 and TRBJ2-5, with 8 bases identical to TRBD2. V lost 2 bases, J lost 7 bases, and 10 bases stayed unmatched. Germline V gives CDR1 SGHDT, CDR2 YYEEEE. The CDR3 is 15 amino acids. The CDR3, as DNA: TGTGCCAGCAGCTTCGGCGGGGGGACTAGTGGGACCCAGTACTTC. Its translation: CASSFGGGTSGTQYF.

This chain links TRBV30 with TRBJ1-4; possibly TRBD1 for D (5 bases). Germline V gene sequence: CDR1 GTSNPN, CDR2 SVGIG (reference sequence). V was trimmed by 3 bases and J by 2 bases, leaving 13 bases between them. This CDR3 is built from 15 residues. Here the CDR3 DNA reads TGTGCCTGGAGGGGAGGACATTCGACTAATGAAAAACTGTTTTTT. Translated: CAWRGGHSTNEKLFF.

The V call is TRBV5-1, the J call TRBJ1-5; TRBD1 is a possible D gene (6 bases). The germline V gene encodes CDR1 SGHRS and CDR2 YFSETQ. V lost 4 bases and J lost 6, with 11 bases in between. The CDR3 is 13 amino acids. The CDR3 sequence: CASSVKQGQPQHF. CDR3 nucleotides: TGCGCCAGCAGCGTGAAACAGGGTCAGCCCCAGCATTTT.

This clone was counted a single time. J is TRBJ2-3 and V is TRBV15; tentatively, D is TRBD1 (5 bases). The V and J ends lost 0 bases and 5 bases respectively, with 15 bases between them. The CDR3 is made up of 16 amino acids. Per germline, CDR1 LNHNV and CDR2 YYDKDF (reference sequence). For the CDR3, the DNA is TGTGCCACCAGCAGAGATCGAAGGGGTTGGGGAGATACGCAGTATTTT. This sequence encodes CATSRDRRGWGDTQYF.

This chain connects TRBV9 to TRBJ1-1, with 7 positions matching TRBD1. From germline, CDR1 is SGDLS and CDR2 YYNGEE. Trimming at V came to 3 bases and at J to 4 bases, leaving 3 bases not matched to a gene. CDR3 size: 13 residues. CDR3 DNA sequence: TGTGCCAGCAGCGCACAGGGGAGCACTGAAGCTTTCTTT. Encoded protein: CASSAQGSTEAFF.

This clone has just a few counts. The chain is built from TRBV28 and TRBJ1-5; D is unresolved. Trimming took off 1 base at V and 9 bases at J, with 7 bases between the two ends. Germline V lookup: CDR1 MDHEN, CDR2 SYDVKM. CDR3 length: 12 residues. DNA of the CDR3: TGTGCCAGCAGTTTATCTATCCGGCCCCAGCATTTT. Amino acid sequence: CASSLSIRPQHF.

The CDR3 DNA follows: TGTGCCAGCAGTGGGACAGGGGGTGTTAATGAAAAACTGTTTTTT. This translates into CASSGTGGVNEKLFF. This chain uses TRBV28 with TRBJ1-4, with 11 bases identical to TRBD1. Germline V gives CDR1 MDHEN, CDR2 SYDVKM. This CDR3 spans 15 amino acids. Trimming removed 5 bases from V and 4 bases from J; junction bases left unmatched: 3.

The chain uses TRBV5-1 and TRBJ1-1; D is perhaps TRBD1 (6 bases). Per the germline V gene, CDR1 is SGHRS and CDR2 is YFSETQ. Trimming pared 0 bases from V and 7 bases from J, leaving 19 bases between. The CDR3 covers 16 residues. CDR3: CASSLASGVGRSEAFF. CDR3 bases: TGCGCCAGCAGCTTGGCATCAGGGGTCGGACGGAGTGAAGCTTTCTTT.

The rearrangement joins TRBV5-1 to TRBJ2-7; 7 bases are shared with TRBD2. CDR1 and CDR2 from the germline V gene are SGHRS and YFSETQ. This CDR3 has 16 residues. V gave up 4 bases and J gave up 0 bases; unmatched junction bases: 10. The CDR3 spells CASSRRSAGDSYEQYF. The DNA for the CDR3 is TGCGCCAGCAGCAGAAGGTCGGCGGGGGACTCCTACGAGCAGTACTTC. Combining the CDR3 with reference TRBV5-1 and TRBJ2-7 gives the whole variable domain KAGVTQTPRYLIKTRGQQVTLSCSPISGHRSVSWYQQTPGQGLQFLFEYFSETQRNKGNFPGRFSGRQFSNSRSEMNVSTLELGDSALYLCASSRRSAGDSYEQYFGPGTRLTVT.

In its sample, this clone was seen a few times. CDR3 sequence reads: CASSLESSVDEQFF. In DNA form, the CDR3 reads TGCGCCAGCAGCTTGGAGTCTAGCGTAGATGAGCAGTTCTTC. This sequence joins TRBV5-1 and TRBJ2-1; D is perhaps TRBD2 (6 bases). Germline CDR1 is SGHRS and CDR2 is YFSETQ. Trimming removed 0 bases at V and 8 bases at J, with 12 bases between. There are 14 residues in the CDR3.

The rearrangement uses TRBV19 and TRBJ1-3, with D hard to call. There are 15 residues in the CDR3. Germline lookup yields CDR1 LNHDA and CDR2 SQIVND (reference sequence). V was cut by 3 bases and J by 0 bases, with 9 bases left in between. CDR3 in DNA: TGTGCCAGTAGTATCGACGGGTTCTCTGGAAACACCATATATTTT. It is translated as CASSIDGFSGNTIYF.

This clone was recorded a few times. This chain joins TRBV7-2 and TRBJ1-5, with D unclear. The length of the CDR3 is 15 residues. The V gene lost 5 bases and the J gene lost 4 bases, with 15 bases spanning the gap. CDR1 is SGHTA, CDR2 FQGNSA, per germline. The CDR3 sequence is CASSPQWQTNQPQHF. The CDR3 nucleotides are TGTGCCAGCAGCCCTCAATGGCAGACTAATCAGCCCCAGCATTTT.

On this clone itself: Other DNA sequences within the sample encode an identical CDR3. V gene TRBV3-1 (or the pseudogene TRBV3-2) combines with J gene TRBJ1-1, with 9 bases lining up with TRBD1. There are 13 residues in the CDR3. The germline gives CDR1 LGHDT, CDR2 YNNKEL (reference sequence). J lost 5 bases, V lost 4 bases, and 2 bases had no gene match. The CDR3 DNA reads as TGTGCCAGCAGCCGACAGGGGGGAACTGAAGCTTTCTTT. Its translation: CASSRQGGTEAFF.

This chain connects TRBV28 to TRBJ1-2; a weak D match, TRBD1 (5 bases). V was clipped by 1 base and J by 7 bases, with 10 bases between them. Per germline, CDR1 MDHEN and CDR2 SYDVKM. The CDR3 is 13 residues long. The CDR3, as DNA: TGTGCCAGCAGTTTATTCCCGGGACTTGGCTACACCTTC. Amino acids: CASSLFPGLGYTF.

The V gene is TRBV15, the J gene TRBJ2-1; D remains unclear. Germline lookup yields CDR1 LNHNV and CDR2 YYDKDF (reference sequence). Trimming removed 0 bases from V and 11 bases from J, with 11 bases in between. CDR3 length: 13 amino acids. In DNA, the CDR3 is TGTGCCACCAGCAGAGAGAGAGGCGGCCAGCAGTTCTTC. It specifies CATSRERGGQQFF.

The chain is built from TRBV11-2 and TRBJ2-5, with TRBD2 identical over 7 bases. The CDR3 totals 15 residues. J was trimmed by 2 bases and V by 5 bases; bases with no gene match: 8. Germline CDR1 and CDR2: SGHAT and FQNNGV. CDR3 nucleotide sequence: TGTGCCAGCAGCCCTTATACTAGCGATCAAGAGACCCAGTACTTC. Translation gives CASSPYTSDQETQYF.

The chain is built from TRBV21-1 and TRBJ1-2; the DNA was not used to check the table's D call, TRBD1. TRBV21-1 is a pseudogene segment. The CDR3 loop spans 16 amino acids. CDR3 DNA: TGTGCCAGCACCCTAACTGGGACAGGGGAGGTCTCTGGCTACACCTTC. The encoded protein is CASTLTGTGEVSGYTF.

The chain is built from TRBV24-1 and TRBJ1-2, with 9 bases matching TRBD1. The CDR3 spans 17 residues. Germline CDR1 and CDR2: KGHDR and SFDVKD. Trimming removed 5 bases from V and 5 bases from J; junction bases left unmatched: 14. This CDR3 is CATSGTGGDPFRYGYTF. Written as DNA, the CDR3 is TGTGCCACCAGTGGAACAGGGGGCGATCCCTTCCGGTATGGCTACACCTTC.